The 13 T cell receptor beta chains below all came from one sample that was sequenced in a study of STAT5B mutations in CD4+ large granular lymphocyte leukemia. Data came from immunoSEQ multiplex PCR; TCRdb stores just in-frame clones and leaves some out. The profile covers about 46,000 clones, with roughly 84% appearing a single time and under 0.4% taken by the ten largest. Sequencing was performed on CD4+ T cells from blood buffy coats. The receptors derive from a human donor in good health.

The J gene is TRBJ2-3, the V gene TRBV7-9, with 12 bases aligning to TRBD1. V was clipped by 6 bases and J by 4 bases; unmatched bases: 11. The CDR3 is made up of 17 amino acids. The germline V gene encodes CDR1 SEHNR and CDR2 FQNEAQ (reference sequence). CDR3 protein: CASRQVGQGALPDTQYF. The DNA of the CDR3 is TGTGCCAGCAGGCAAGTGGGACAGGGGGCGTTGCCAGATACGCAGTATTTT.

The chain links TRBV13 to TRBJ2-1, with 12 bases that match TRBD2. In germline, CDR1 is PRHDT, CDR2 FYEKMQ (reference sequence). Losses at the gene ends were 7 bases for V and 4 bases for J; bases not matched to a gene: 5. The CDR3 has 15 residues. The CDR3 DNA follows: TGTGCCAGCACCCGAGGGACTAGCGGGTACAATGAGCAGTTCTTC. It encodes CASTRGTSGYNEQFF.

This sequence joins TRBV5-1 and TRBJ1-1; 9 bases are a match to TRBD1. The CDR3 runs 13 residues. Germline V gene data show CDR1 as SGHRS and CDR2 as YFSETQ. V was pared by 4 bases and J by 11 bases, with 9 bases of the junction left unmatched. This chain's CDR3 is CASSLPTGGDAFF. Written as DNA, the CDR3 is TGCGCCAGCAGCCTGCCGACAGGGGGGGATGCTTTCTTT. Full variable domain (missing parts from reference TRBV5-1 and TRBJ1-1): KAGVTQTPRYLIKTRGQQVTLSCSPISGHRSVSWYQQTPGQGLQFLFEYFSETQRNKGNFPGRFSGRQFSNSRSEMNVSTLELGDSALYLCASSLPTGGDAFFGQGTRLTVV.

The rearrangement joins TRBV5-1 to TRBJ2-3; 7 positions agree with TRBD1. Germline assignment: CDR1 SGHRS and CDR2 YFSETQ. The CDR3 runs to 14 residues. V was pared by 4 bases and J by 2 bases, with 4 bases of the junction left unmatched. The CDR3: CASSTGAHTDTQYF. CDR3 bases: TGCGCCAGCAGCACAGGGGCACACACAGATACGCAGTATTTT.

This clone occurred once. In DNA form, the CDR3 reads TGTGCCAGCAGCCCCCGGACTTCCGTCGCTACCTACGAGCAGTACTTC. Translation gives CASSPRTSVATYEQYF. The rearrangement joins TRBV9 to TRBJ2-7, with D tentatively TRBD2 (5 bases). CDR3 length equals 16 residues. Trimming removed 4 bases at V and 2 bases at J, with 19 bases between. CDR1 and CDR2 from the germline V gene are SGDLS and YYNGEE.

The gene calls are TRBV21-1 and TRBJ1-5; the table names TRBD1, a call not compared with the DNA. TRBV21-1 is a listed pseudogene. The length of the CDR3 is 17 residues. The CDR3 sequence: CASSKRGATGENQPQHF. DNA of the CDR3: TGTGCCAGCAGCAAAAGGGGGGCGACAGGGGAAAATCAGCCCCAGCATTTT.

The table lists this clone with a count of one. The chain employs TRBV4-1 and TRBJ2-5; 13 nucleotides agree with TRBD2. The CDR3 consists of 21 residues. CDR1 is MGHRA and CDR2 is YSYEKL in the germline V gene. V trimming: 1 base; J trimming: 2 bases; junction bases outside the gene matches: 16. The CDR3 nucleotides are TGCGCCAGCAGCCAAGGAGGGGGCCGGCCAGGGACTAGCGGGGCGCAAGAGACCCAGTACTTC. Its protein product is CASSQGGGRPGTSGAQETQYF.

The J gene is TRBJ1-1, the V gene TRBV6-5, with 7 positions matching TRBD1. The trim removed 6 bases at V and 7 bases at J, leaving 11 bases unmatched. The length of the CDR3 is 14 residues. The germline V gene encodes CDR1 MNHEY and CDR2 SVGAGI. The CDR3 DNA is TGTGCCAGCAGGTCACAGGGGAGGGGCATTGAAGCTTTCTTT. Amino acids: CASRSQGRGIEAFF.

V and J are TRBV7-2 and TRBJ1-2, with TRBD1 matching 9 bases. Germline V gene data show CDR1 as SGHTA and CDR2 as FQGNSA. Trimming took 5 bases from V and 5 from J; bases not matched to a gene: 12. The CDR3 has 16 residues. The DNA of the CDR3 is TGTGCCAGCAGCCCCTCCGCGGGACAGGGAAGATATGGCTACACCTTC. It yields the protein CASSPSAGQGRYGYTF.

The chain couples TRBV5-4 to TRBJ1-2, with 8 bases that match TRBD1. Unmatched junction bases numbered 10, after V lost 2 bases and J lost 4 bases. The CDR3 consists of 16 residues. Germline CDR1 SGHNT, CDR2 YYREEE (reference sequence). CDR3 nucleotide sequence: TGTGCCAGCAGCTTTTTTGCCTCAGGGGGCGCCTATGGCTACACCTTC. This gives the protein CASSFFASGGAYGYTF.

The J gene is TRBJ1-1, the V gene TRBV29-1; weak D call: TRBD1 (5 bases). This CDR3 is built from 12 residues. The germline V gene has CDR1 SQVTM and CDR2 ANQGSEA. V lost 5 bases and J 2 bases, leaving 9 bases between the germline ends. CDR3 loop: CSVRGSNTEAFF. The CDR3 DNA reads as TGCAGCGTTCGGGGCAGTAACACTGAAGCTTTCTTT.

The V call is TRBV5-1, the J call TRBJ2-7; D gene unclear. Germline V CDR1 and CDR2: SGHRS, YFSETQ. The CDR3 length is 12 residues. The V gene lost 1 base and the J gene lost 0 bases, with 2 bases spanning the gap. The CDR3 reads CASSLPSYEQYF. As DNA, the CDR3 is TGCGCCAGCAGCTTGCCCTCCTACGAGCAGTACTTC.

CDR3: CASSLGDRGRETQYF. CDR3 DNA: TGCGCCAGCAGCTTGGGGGACAGGGGGCGAGAGACCCAGTACTTC. The rearrangement uses TRBV5-1 and TRBJ2-5; 12 bases agree with TRBD1. This CDR3 region has 15 residues. Germline CDR1 SGHRS, CDR2 YFSETQ. J lost 4 bases, V lost 0 bases, and 1 base had no gene match.